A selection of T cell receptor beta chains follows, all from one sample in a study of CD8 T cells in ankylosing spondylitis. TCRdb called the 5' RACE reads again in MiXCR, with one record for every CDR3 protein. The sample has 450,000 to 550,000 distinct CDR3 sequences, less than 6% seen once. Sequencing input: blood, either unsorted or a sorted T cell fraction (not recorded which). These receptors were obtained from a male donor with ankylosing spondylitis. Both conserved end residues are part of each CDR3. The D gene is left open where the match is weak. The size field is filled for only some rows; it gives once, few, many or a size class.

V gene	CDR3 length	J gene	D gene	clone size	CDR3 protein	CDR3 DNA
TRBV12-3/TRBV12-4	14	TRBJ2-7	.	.	CASSLVLSSYEQYF	TGTGCCAGCAGTTTAGTGCTGAGCTCCTACGAGCAGTACTTC
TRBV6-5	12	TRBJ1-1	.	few	CASSLPPDEAFF	TGTGCCAGCAGTCTTCCACCGGACGAAGCTTTCTTT
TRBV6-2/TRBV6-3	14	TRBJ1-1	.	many	CALKRAGPNTEAFF	TGTGCCCTAAAAAGGGCGGGACCCAACACTGAAGCTTTCTTT
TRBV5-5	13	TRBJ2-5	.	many	CASDETWRETQYF	TGTGCCAGCGACGAGACTTGGCGCGAGACCCAGTACTTC
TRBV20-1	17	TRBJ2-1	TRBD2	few	CSARRLAGGSSYNEQFF	TGCAGTGCTAGGAGGCTAGCGGGGGGGAGCTCCTACAATGAGCAGTTCTTC
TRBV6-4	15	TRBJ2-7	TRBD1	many	CASRSRDRGPYEQYF	TGTGCCAGCAGGTCCCGGGACAGGGGACCCTACGAGCAGTACTTC
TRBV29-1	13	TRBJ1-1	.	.	CSVMGRLNTEAFF	TGCAGCGTAATGGGACGGTTGAACACTGAAGCTTTCTTT
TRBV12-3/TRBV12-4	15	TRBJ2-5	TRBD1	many	CASSLTGAPLETQYF	TGTGCCAGCAGTTTAACAGGGGCCCCCCTGGAGACCCAGTACTTC
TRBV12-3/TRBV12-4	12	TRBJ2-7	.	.	CASSLHEGEQYF	TGTGCCAGCAGTTTACATGAGGGCGAGCAGTACTTC
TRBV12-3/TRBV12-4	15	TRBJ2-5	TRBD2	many	CASRKAGAEGETQYF	TGTGCCAGCAGAAAAGCGGGAGCAGAAGGCGAGACCCAGTACTTC
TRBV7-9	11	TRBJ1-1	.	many	CASSLLEVAFF	TGTGCCAGCAGCTTATTAGAGGTCGCTTTCTTT
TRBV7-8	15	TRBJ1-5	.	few	CASSLDVTVAQPQHF	TGTGCCAGCAGCTTAGACGTTACAGTCGCTCAGCCCCAGCATTTT
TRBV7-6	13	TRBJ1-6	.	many	CASSLRGDSPLHF	TGTGCCAGCAGCTTACGGGGGGATTCACCCCTCCACTTT
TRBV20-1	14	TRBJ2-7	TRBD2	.	CSARGAGGLNEQYF	TGCAGTGCTAGAGGGGCGGGAGGGTTGAACGAGCAGTACTTC
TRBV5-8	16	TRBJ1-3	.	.	CASSPRRLGVGNTIYF	TGTGCCAGCAGCCCGCGAAGATTGGGGGTTGGAAACACCATATATTTT